These 32 T cell receptor beta chains came from one sample sequenced in a study of brain metastases from non-small cell lung cancer. Using immunoSEQ multiplex PCR, the repertoire was profiled, and TCRdb retains in-frame clones only, with some absent. The sample contains over 1,500 clones, around nine tenths of which appear only once. Sequencing was performed on tissue from a brain metastasis. The receptors come from a donor aged 40 or older with non-small cell lung cancer.

The chain is built from TRBV9 and TRBJ2-5; 7 bases fit TRBD1. Germline CDR1 SGDLS, CDR2 YYNGEE. The J segment lost 2 bases and the V segment lost 3 bases, leaving 4 bases of the junction unmatched. This CDR3 contains 14 residues. The CDR3 DNA follows: TGTGCCAGCAGCGATAGACAGGGACAAGAGACCCAGTACTTC. It yields the protein CASSDRQGQETQYF. Based on the CDR3 plus reference TRBV9 and TRBJ2-5, the full variable domain is DSGVTQTPKHLITATGQRVTLRCSPRSGDLSVYWYQQSLDQGLQFLIQYYNGEERAKGNILERFSAQQFPDLHSELNLSSLELGDSALYFCASSDRQGQETQYFGPGTRLLVL.

This chain uses TRBV6-6 with TRBJ1-1; possible D gene TRBD1, 5 bases. The germline V and J ends were trimmed by 5 bases and 0 bases, with 7 bases remaining between them. This CDR3 is 13 amino acids long. Germline V CDR1 and CDR2: MNHNY, SVGAGI (reference sequence). The CDR3 DNA follows: TGTGCCAGCAGTCGACAGTTGAACACTGAAGCTTTCTTT. Translated: CASSRQLNTEAFF.

This chain links TRBV5-6 with TRBJ1-4, with D unresolved. From germline, CDR1 is SGHDT and CDR2 YYEEEE. CDR3 length: 14 amino acids. The V end was cut by 0 bases, the J end by 10 bases, with 13 bases between. CDR3 coding DNA: TGTGCCAGCAGCTTGGGGCTCCGTATGGGAAAACTGTTTTTT. It encodes CASSLGLRMGKLFF.

The rearrangement links TRBV30 to TRBJ1-2; 8 bases map to TRBD1. The V gene's germline CDR1 is GTSNPN and CDR2 SVGIG (reference sequence). The length of the CDR3 is 13 residues. V trimming: 0 bases; J trimming: 4 bases; junction bases outside the gene matches: 1. The CDR3 DNA is TGTGCCTGGAGTGTACAGGGGGGCTATGGCTACACCTTC. Its translation: CAWSVQGGYGYTF.

V is TRBV30 and J is TRBJ1-1; D remains ambiguous. CDR1 GTSNPN and CDR2 SVGIG come from the germline V gene (reference sequence). This CDR3 contains 14 residues. The V gene lost 4 bases and the J gene lost 4 bases, with 16 bases spanning the gap. This CDR3 is CAWTNLWGGTEAFF. CDR3 DNA sequence: TGTGCCTGGACAAACCTTTGGGGAGGCACTGAAGCTTTCTTT. Supplemented by reference TRBV30 and TRBJ1-1, the full variable domain reads SQTIHQWPATLVQPVGSPLSLECTVEGTSNPNLYWYRQAAGRGLQLLFYSVGIGQISSEVPQNLSASRPQDRQFILSSKKLLLSDSGFYLCAWTNLWGGTEAFFGQGTRLTVV.

V and J are TRBV7-9 and TRBJ2-1, with D unresolved. Germline V gene sequence: CDR1 SEHNR, CDR2 FQNEAQ (reference sequence). V shed 1 base and J shed 13 bases, with 11 bases lying between them. The CDR3 contains 12 residues. In DNA, the CDR3 is TGTGCCAGCAGCTTAGTTGGAGAGGAACAGTTCTTC. Its protein is CASSLVGEEQFF.

The rearrangement joins TRBV2 to TRBJ2-5; D possibly corresponds to TRBD1 (5 bases). This CDR3 has 14 residues. The V gene lost 7 bases and the J gene lost 2 bases, with 14 bases spanning the gap. Germline CDR1 reads SNHLY; CDR2 reads FYNNEI. The CDR3 region has the DNA TGTGCCAGCACCGTTACAGGTACACAAGAGACCCAGTACTTC. Encoded protein: CASTVTGTQETQYF.

The gene calls are TRBV19 and TRBJ1-1; 9 bases fit TRBD1. The germline gives CDR1 LNHDA, CDR2 SQIVND (reference sequence). The V gene end was trimmed by 7 bases and the J gene end by 6 bases; junction bases not matched to a gene: 6. The CDR3 is 13 residues long. The CDR3 DNA follows: TGTGCCAGTACCAGGACAGGGGCCTCTGAAGCTTTCTTT. Protein: CASTRTGASEAFF.

V is TRBV30 and J is TRBJ1-1; D is unresolved. CDR1 is GTSNPN, CDR2 SVGIG, per germline (reference sequence). The ends were cut back, 3 bases at V and 5 bases at J, with 10 bases in the middle. The CDR3 extends over 12 amino acids. Here the CDR3 DNA reads TGTGCCTGGAGAGACGGAAGTACTGAAGCTTTCTTT. This sequence encodes CAWRDGSTEAFF.

The chain has TRBV14 and TRBJ2-4; D call uncertain. Trimming took 8 bases from V and 3 from J, leaving 11 bases between them. Germline loops: CDR1 SGHDN, CDR2 FVKESK. CDR3 length equals 13 residues. DNA of the CDR3: TGTGCCAGCGCCGGGTGGGACAAAAACATTCAGTACTTC. Its protein is CASAGWDKNIQYF.

J is TRBJ1-6 and V is TRBV2, with 11 bases identical to TRBD1. The CDR3 has 13 amino acids. V lost 6 bases, J lost 10 bases, and 2 bases stayed unmatched. Germline V gene data show CDR1 as SNHLY and CDR2 as FYNNEI. CDR3 sequence: CASRGTGGSPLHF. The CDR3 DNA reads TGTGCCAGCAGAGGGACAGGGGGATCACCCCTCCACTTT.

This chain joins TRBV3-1 (or the pseudogene TRBV3-2) and TRBJ1-2; 10 bases line up with TRBD1. Losses at the gene ends were 2 bases for V and 7 bases for J; bases not matched to a gene: 13. Germline lookup yields CDR1 LGHDT and CDR2 YNNKEL (reference sequence). The CDR3 is 17 residues long. The CDR3 sequence: CASSQNLGAGQGSGYTF. CDR3 coding DNA: TGTGCCAGCAGCCAAAATTTGGGCGCGGGACAGGGGTCTGGCTACACCTTC.

V is TRBV4-2 and J is TRBJ1-1; 8 bases match TRBD1. Per the germline V gene, CDR1 is LGHNA and CDR2 is YNFKEQ. V shed 4 bases, J shed 4 bases, and the junction held 8 bases outside the gene matches. This CDR3 contains 15 residues. The CDR3 here is CASSLATGDFTEAFF. CDR3 DNA: TGTGCCAGCAGCCTGGCGACAGGGGATTTCACTGAAGCTTTCTTT.

The V gene is TRBV3-1 (or the pseudogene TRBV3-2), the J gene TRBJ1-3, with D perhaps matching TRBD1 (5 bases). Germline values: CDR1 LGHDT, CDR2 YNNKEL (reference sequence). Trimming removed 0 bases at V and 9 bases at J, with 9 bases between. The CDR3 runs to 13 residues. In DNA form, the CDR3 reads TGTGCCAGCAGCCAAGATGGGGGGGTCACCATATATTTT. Its protein product is CASSQDGGVTIYF.

The chain couples TRBV7-3 to TRBJ2-3, with D possibly matching TRBD2 (6 bases). Per germline, CDR1 SGHTA and CDR2 FQGTGA. The CDR3 has 15 residues. V was trimmed by 5 bases and J by 7 bases, leaving 19 bases between them. For the CDR3, the DNA is TGTGCCAGCAGCCCGTCGGGTGGTGGGGGGAATACGCAGTATTTT. Amino acids: CASSPSGGGGNTQYF.

Notes on this clone: One end of the junction fails to match germline, which may point to a read error. The chain has TRBV3-1 (or the pseudogene TRBV3-2) and TRBJ2-3; D is possibly TRBD1 (6 bases). CDR3 length equals 16 residues. Germline CDR1 LGHDT, CDR2 YNNKEL (reference sequence). The CDR3 DNA follows: TGTGCCAGCAGCCGGAAAGGGGGACCTAGCACAAATACGCAGTATTTT. Translation gives CASSRKGGPSTNTQYF.

The J gene is TRBJ2-3, the V gene TRBV6-6; D unclear. The CDR3 covers 15 residues. In germline, CDR1 is MNHNY, CDR2 SVGAGI (reference sequence). Trimming shortened V by 8 bases and J by 1 base, and 16 bases separated the two germline ends. The CDR3 sequence is CASPPVGRGTDTQYF. CDR3 bases: TGTGCCAGCCCCCCTGTGGGTAGGGGCACAGATACGCAGTATTTT.

J is TRBJ1-1 and V is TRBV7-6, with D tentatively TRBD1 (6 bases). The V and J ends lost 1 base and 8 bases respectively, with 14 bases between them. In germline, CDR1 is SGHVS, CDR2 FNYEAQ. The CDR3 runs to 14 residues. Here the CDR3 DNA reads TGTGCCAGCAGCTTAGAGGGGGGCGCGAGGGAAGCTTTCTTT. It encodes CASSLEGGAREAFF.

The V gene is TRBV30, the J gene TRBJ1-4, with D hard to call. Germline V lookup: CDR1 GTSNPN, CDR2 SVGIG (reference sequence). Trimming cost V 1 base and J 0 bases, with 12 bases left between them. CDR3 size: 16 residues. The CDR3 bases are TGTGCCTGGAGTGGCCGATCGGCACCAACTAATGAAAAACTGTTTTTT. Translation gives CAWSGRSAPTNEKLFF.

A few counts support this clone. V and J are TRBV9 and TRBJ2-3, with 8 bases that match TRBD2. CDR1 is SGDLS, CDR2 YYNGEE, per germline. This CDR3 has 15 amino acids. V lost 4 bases, J lost 4 bases, and 8 bases stayed unmatched. CDR3 in amino acids: CASSPRGGGPDTQYF. The CDR3 region has the DNA TGTGCCAGCAGCCCCCGGGGGGGCGGTCCAGATACGCAGTATTTT.

The chain employs TRBV29-1 and TRBJ2-2; the D is unclear. The CDR3 is 12 residues long. The germline CDR1 and CDR2 sequences are SQVTM and ANQGSEA. Trimming shortened V by 7 bases and J by 1 base, and 7 bases separated the two germline ends. The CDR3 coding sequence is TGCAGCGCGGAAAAGAACACCGGGGAGCTGTTTTTT. Its protein is CSAEKNTGELFF.

Only one count was recorded for this clone. The rearrangement uses TRBV28 and TRBJ2-3, with D possibly matching TRBD1 (5 bases). Germline values: CDR1 MDHEN, CDR2 SYDVKM. The CDR3 runs to 19 residues. Trimming pared 2 bases from V and 0 bases from J, leaving 21 bases between. CDR3 nucleotides: TGTGCCAGCAGTTTACGTACAATCAGGGCAGGCCGTAGCACAGATACGCAGTATTTT. It translates to CASSLRTIRAGRSTDTQYF. Full variable domain (rest looked up from reference TRBV28 and TRBJ2-3): DVKVTQSSRYLVKRTGEKVFLECVQDMDHENMFWYRQDPGLGLRLIYFSYDVKMKEKGDIPEGYSVSREKKERFSLILESASTNQTSMYLCASSLRTIRAGRSTDTQYFGPGTRLTVL.

The J gene is TRBJ1-1, the V gene TRBV7-3, with D uncertain. CDR3 length: 13 amino acids. CDR1 and CDR2 from the germline V gene are SGHTA and FQGTGA. V lost 1 base and J 1 base, leaving 4 bases between the germline ends. CDR3 coding DNA: TGTGCCAGCAGCTTAAGGAGGAACACTGAAGCTTTCTTT. Translating it yields CASSLRRNTEAFF.

In this sample, this clone turned up once. This chain links TRBV7-9 with TRBJ1-1; 7 bases align to TRBD1. This CDR3 contains 13 residues. Germline values: CDR1 SEHNR, CDR2 FQNEAQ (reference sequence). V gave up 7 bases and J gave up 5 bases; unmatched junction bases: 7. This CDR3 is CASKGIQGTEAFF. CDR3 nucleotide sequence: TGTGCCAGCAAGGGTATACAGGGGACTGAAGCTTTCTTT.

J is TRBJ2-7 and V is TRBV5-1; the D call may be TRBD1 or TRBD2 (5 bases each). The CDR3 is 15 residues long. Germline CDR1 and CDR2: SGHRS and YFSETQ. V lost 0 bases, J lost 0 bases, and 10 bases lay in between. CDR3 residues: CASSLGPGSSYEQYF. For the CDR3, the DNA is TGCGCCAGCAGCTTGGGTCCAGGGAGCTCCTACGAGCAGTACTTC.

This chain links TRBV30 with TRBJ2-7, with D maybe TRBD2 (6 bases). V was clipped by 3 bases and J by 7 bases, with 16 bases between them. Germline V gene lookup returns CDR1 GTSNPN and CDR2 SVGIG (reference sequence). The CDR3 is 13 amino acids. CDR3 sequence (DNA): TGTGCCTGGAGGGGAGGACAAGTCGGGGAGCAGTACTTC. This gives the protein CAWRGGQVGEQYF.

The chain is built from TRBV7-8 and TRBJ1-4; the D is unclear. Looked up from germline, CDR1 is SGHVS and CDR2 is FQNEAQ. This CDR3 is built from 12 residues. V dropped 2 bases and J dropped 6 bases, with 4 bases sitting between them. CDR3 sequence reads: CASSLRDEKLFF. In nucleotides, the CDR3 is TGTGCCAGCAGCTTAAGGGATGAAAAACTGTTTTTT.

The genes are TRBV7-2 and TRBJ2-1; 9 nucleotides align to TRBD2. This CDR3 is 15 amino acids long. Germline CDR1 and CDR2: SGHTA and FQGNSA. J was trimmed by 8 bases and V by 3 bases; bases with no gene match: 8. The CDR3 loop is CASSFNAGGRDEQFF. Written as DNA, the CDR3 is TGTGCCAGCAGCTTCAACGCGGGGGGGCGTGATGAGCAGTTCTTC. Looking up the rest from reference TRBV7-2 and TRBJ2-1 gives the full variable domain: GAGVSQSPSNKVTEKGKDVELRCDPISGHTALYWYRQSLGQGLEFLIYFQGNSAPDKSGLPSDRFSAERTGGSVSTLTIQRTQQEDSAVYLCASSFNAGGRDEQFFGPGTRLTVL.

The chain combines TRBV13 with TRBJ2-3; 12 bases fit TRBD2. Trimming took 2 bases from V and 0 from J; bases not matched to a gene: 12. The CDR3 has 20 residues. CDR1 is PRHDT and CDR2 is FYEKMQ in the germline V gene (reference sequence). Here the CDR3 DNA reads TGTGCCAGCAGCTTAAGGGTCTCCGGACTAGCGGGGTCTAGCACAGATACGCAGTATTTT. Residues: CASSLRVSGLAGSSTDTQYF.

This clone has just one count. The chain joins TRBV9 to TRBJ2-6; TRBD1 might be the D (6 bases). Germline loops: CDR1 SGDLS, CDR2 YYNGEE. Trimming took off 5 bases at V and 1 base at J, with 13 bases between the two ends. The CDR3 consists of 16 residues. The CDR3 loop is CASSPDRQSGANVLTF. CDR3 DNA sequence: TGTGCCAGCAGTCCCGACAGGCAATCTGGGGCCAACGTCCTGACTTTC. The whole variable domain, remainder taken from reference TRBV9 and TRBJ2-6, is DSGVTQTPKHLITATGQRVTLRCSPRSGDLSVYWYQQSLDQGLQFLIQYYNGEERAKGNILERFSAQQFPDLHSELNLSSLELGDSALYFCASSPDRQSGANVLTFGAGSRLTVL.

The chain combines TRBV1 with TRBJ2-6; TRBD1, the table's D call, was not compared with the DNA. TRBV1 is a pseudogene locus. This CDR3 region has 18 residues. DNA for the CDR3: TGCACCAGCAGAGGGGAAAGTTTGTGCACAAGTCGGGCCAACGTCCTGACTTTC. As protein: CTSRGESLCTSRANVLTF.

V is TRBV5-1 and J is TRBJ1-3, with D possibly being TRBD1 (5 bases). This CDR3 is built from 16 residues. V was clipped by 0 bases and J by 0 bases, with 10 bases between them. Germline loops: CDR1 SGHRS, CDR2 YFSETQ. The CDR3 loop is CASSLGGGASGNTIYF. The CDR3 coding sequence is TGCGCCAGCAGCTTGGGTGGGGGAGCCTCTGGAAACACCATATATTTT.